Following are 30 T cell receptor beta chains from one sample sequenced in a study of cytomegalovirus exposure and HLA in healthy donors. Primers included in the PCR were 60 Vbeta and 13 Jbeta primers. The table came from immunoSEQ multiplex PCR; TCRdb's copy has only in-frame clones and leaves some out. Among over 130,000 clones listed, over 60% were seen once. Sequences were obtained from PBMCs. These receptors all stem from a woman aged 60 to 75 in good health and CMV-seronegative.

This rearrangement joins TRBV29-1 to TRBJ2-5; D possibly corresponds to TRBD1 (5 bases). With 6 bases removed from V and 5 bases from J, the gap between germline ends came to 13 bases. From germline, CDR1 is SQVTM and CDR2 ANQGSEA. The CDR3 has 12 amino acids. The CDR3 is CSVGASGETQYF. The CDR3 nucleotides read TGCAGCGTCGGAGCCTCAGGGGAGACCCAGTACTTC.

The chain recombines TRBV6-5 with TRBJ1-4; a weak D match, TRBD1 (6 bases). The CDR3 length is 13 residues. The V end was cut by 5 bases, the J end by 5 bases, with 9 bases between. The germline CDR1 and CDR2 sequences are MNHEY and SVGAGI. The CDR3 region is CASSTTGNEKLFF. Here the CDR3 DNA reads TGTGCCAGCAGTACCACAGGGAATGAAAAACTGTTTTTT.

The chain links TRBV29-1 to TRBJ1-2, with D possibly being TRBD1 (5 bases). The CDR3 length is 13 residues. V was pared by 7 bases and J by 2 bases, with 14 bases between. The germline CDR1 and CDR2 sequences are SQVTM and ANQGSEA. CDR3 DNA: TGCAGCGCTGGACACCCTGGGAACTATGGCTACACCTTC. It codes for CSAGHPGNYGYTF.

This clone was observed a handful of times. CDR3 residues: CASSLGSGREEDTQYF. In DNA, the CDR3 is TGTGCCAGCAGCTTGGGTAGCGGGAGGGAAGAGGATACGCAGTATTTT. The chain links TRBV5-8 to TRBJ2-3, with TRBD2 identical over 11 bases. V shed 0 bases, J shed 6 bases, and the junction held 6 bases outside the gene matches. Germline assignment: CDR1 SGHTS and CDR2 YDEGEE. This CDR3 comprises 16 residues.

The J gene is TRBJ2-7, the V gene TRBV6-5; a possible D gene is TRBD2 (7 bases). This CDR3 is built from 13 residues. Germline V CDR1 and CDR2: MNHEY, SVGAGI. V lost 6 bases, J lost 3 bases, and 12 bases lay in between. CDR3 DNA: TGTGCCAGCAGGCGAGGGGGGGGCTACGAGCAGTACTTC. Translation gives CASRRGGGYEQYF.

In regard to this clone: An end of the junction differs from the germline gene, which may be a read error. This CDR3 reads CASSRFSSGRPPEAQYF. The CDR3 DNA reads as TGTGCCAGCAGCCGATTTTCTAGCGGGAGGCCCCCAGAGGCCCAGTACTTC. The chain is built from TRBV4-2 and TRBJ2-5; 11 bases agree with TRBD2. Germline CDR1 reads LGHNA; CDR2 reads YNFKEQ. This CDR3 comprises 17 residues.

This sequence joins TRBV5-6 and TRBJ2-2; TRBD2 matches at 10 bases. With V trimmed by 2 bases and J by 3 bases, 4 bases remained unmatched. From germline, CDR1 is SGHDT and CDR2 YYEEEE. The CDR3 has 16 residues. CDR3 sequence (DNA): TGTGCCAGCAGCTTTGGACTAGCGGCCGACACCGGGGAGCTGTTTTTT. It translates to CASSFGLAADTGELFF.

This clone was counted a few times. The V and J genes are TRBV29-1 and TRBJ2-7, with 7 bases fitting TRBD1. Germline V gene lookup returns CDR1 SQVTM and CDR2 ANQGSEA. Germline trimming cut 7 bases from V and 5 bases from J; bases unmatched to any gene: 14. The CDR3 runs to 14 residues. CDR3 nucleotides: TGCAGCGACTCGACAGGGACCCCCCGGAACGAGCAGTACTTC. Amino acid sequence: CSDSTGTPRNEQYF.

This chain links TRBV4-3 with TRBJ1-6, with TRBD1 as a possible D gene (6 bases). The CDR3 spans 17 residues. Germline V gives CDR1 LGHNA, CDR2 YSLEER. The germline V and J ends were trimmed by 1 base and 10 bases, with 20 bases remaining between them. In nucleotides, the CDR3 is TGCGCCAGCAGCCAAGGTAGGGGGGGGTTTCGTGGCTCACCCCTCCACTTT. Translation gives CASSQGRGGFRGSPLHF.

CDR3 sequence (DNA): TGTGCCAGCAGCCCAACTAGCGCTGCCTACAATGAGCAGTTCTTC. It translates to CASSPTSAAYNEQFF. This chain connects TRBV16 to TRBJ2-1; TRBD2 matches 7 bases. The CDR3 runs 15 residues. V shed 4 bases, J shed 2 bases, and the junction held 5 bases outside the gene matches. Germline CDR1 and CDR2: KGHSY and FQNENV.

This clone was seen a handful of times. The V call is TRBV5-4, the J call TRBJ1-5; 8 bases map to TRBD1. Germline CDR1 SGHNT, CDR2 YYREEE (reference sequence). V was pared by 0 bases and J by 9 bases, with 8 bases of the junction left unmatched. The CDR3 is 15 residues long. CDR3 DNA: TGTGCCAGCAGCTTGGACCCAGGGGGCGAGAGGCCCCAGCATTTT. It encodes CASSLDPGGERPQHF. Full variable domain (remainder filled in from reference TRBV5-4 and TRBJ1-5): ETGVTQSPTHLIKTRGQQVTLRCSSQSGHNTVSWYQQALGQGPQFIFQYYREEENGRGNFPPRFSGLQFPNYSSELNVNALELDDSALYLCASSLDPGGERPQHFGDGTRLSIL.

The rearrangement uses TRBV6-6 and TRBJ1-1; D is undetermined. Trimming removed 2 bases from V and 9 bases from J, with 13 bases in between. The CDR3 spans 13 residues. Germline CDR1 reads MNHNY; CDR2 reads SVGAGI (reference sequence). CDR3 bases: TGTGCCAGCAGTTACGAGGCCGCCCGGAAAGCTTTCTTT. Protein product: CASSYEAARKAFF.

J is TRBJ1-4 and V is TRBV9; D may be TRBD1 (5 bases). This CDR3 is 16 amino acids long. CDR1 and CDR2 (germline): SGDLS, YYNGEE. The V end was cut by 0 bases, the J end by 3 bases, with 12 bases between. The CDR3 DNA reads as TGTGCCAGCAGCGTAGGGGGGGATAGGGCTAATGAAAAACTGTTTTTT. Its translation: CASSVGGDRANEKLFF.

The chain carries TRBV5-6 and TRBJ2-7, with a possible D match to TRBD1 (5 bases). The CDR3 length is 14 residues. Between the trimmed V and J ends, which lost 5 bases and 0 bases, there was a span of 12 bases. From germline, CDR1 is SGHDT and CDR2 YYEEEE. CDR3 bases: TGTGCCAGCAGTCCATCTCAGGGCTCCTACGAGCAGTACTTC. Encoded protein: CASSPSQGSYEQYF. The complete variable domain, with remaining parts taken from reference TRBV5-6 and TRBJ2-7, reads DAGVTQSPTHLIKTRGQQVTLRCSPKSGHDTVSWYQQALGQGPQFIFQYYEEEERQRGNFPDRFSGHQFPNYSSELNVNALLLGDSALYLCASSPSQGSYEQYFGPGTRLTVT.

The CDR3 DNA is TGTGCCAGCAGCGTGCTAGGCGGGGGGAGCACAGATACGCAGTATTTT. Its protein product is CASSVLGGGSTDTQYF. This chain links TRBV9 with TRBJ2-3, with 8 bases that match TRBD2. CDR3 length equals 16 residues. Germline CDR1 SGDLS, CDR2 YYNGEE. J gave up 0 bases and V 2 bases, and 5 bases lay outside the gene matches.

The chain joins TRBV28 to TRBJ1-1, with a tentative D call TRBD1 (6 bases). Trimming removed 5 bases from V and 5 bases from J, with 15 bases in between. Germline loops: CDR1 MDHEN, CDR2 SYDVKM. This CDR3 has 14 amino acids. The CDR3 region has the DNA TGTGCCAGCAGTAGCAGGGGCCCCAGGACTGAAGCTTTCTTT. It encodes CASSSRGPRTEAFF. Complete variable domain (other parts from reference TRBV28 and TRBJ1-1): DVKVTQSSRYLVKRTGEKVFLECVQDMDHENMFWYRQDPGLGLRLIYFSYDVKMKEKGDIPEGYSVSREKKERFSLILESASTNQTSMYLCASSSRGPRTEAFFGQGTRLTVV.

The chain couples TRBV23-1 to TRBJ1-1; 7 bases agree with TRBD1. TRBV23-1 is noted as an ORF with a role that remains uncertain. The CDR3 runs to 18 residues. V lost 0 bases, J lost 3 bases, and 13 bases stayed unmatched. This CDR3 reads CASSQSGDSDSSDTEAFF. CDR3 sequence (DNA): TGCGCCAGCAGTCAATCGGGGGACAGTGATTCCTCCGACACTGAAGCTTTCTTT.

This clone was detected a few times. This chain uses TRBV4-1 with TRBJ2-1; 13 nucleotides match TRBD2. Germline-derived CDR1 and CDR2 are MGHRA and YSYEKL. V shed 0 bases, J shed 6 bases, and the junction held 2 bases outside the gene matches. The CDR3 contains 16 residues. The DNA for the CDR3 is TGCGCCAGCAGCCAAGAACTAGCGGGGGGGTTCAATGAGCAGTTCTTC. Translation gives CASSQELAGGFNEQFF.

CDR3 loop: CASSELGRGATDTQYF. CDR3 DNA sequence: TGTGCCAGCAGCGAACTAGGGCGGGGCGCCACAGATACGCAGTATTTT. This chain joins TRBV11-1 and TRBJ2-3; weak D call: TRBD2 (6 bases). The CDR3 totals 16 residues. The V and J ends lost 5 bases and 2 bases respectively, with 17 bases between them. Per germline, CDR1 SGHAT and CDR2 FQDESV (reference sequence).

The V gene is TRBV11-2, the J gene TRBJ2-2, with 10 positions matching TRBD2. The CDR3 length is 18 residues. With 5 bases clipped from V and 0 bases from J, the junction kept 9 bases outside the gene matches. Germline V gene data show CDR1 as SGHAT and CDR2 as FQNNGV. In nucleotides, the CDR3 is TGTGCCAGCAGCCCGGGACGAGCGGGAGGGGCGAACACCGGGGAGCTGTTTTTT. Amino acids: CASSPGRAGGANTGELFF.

The chain recombines TRBV5-1 with TRBJ2-1; 11 bases align to TRBD2. Germline values: CDR1 SGHRS, CDR2 YFSETQ. The CDR3 sequence is 13 residues long. The ends lost 4 bases at V and 10 bases at J; junction bases unmatched: 4. The CDR3 protein is CASSRLAGREQFF. CDR3 nucleotides: TGCGCCAGCAGCCGACTAGCGGGACGGGAGCAGTTCTTC.

CDR3 protein: CASSQATSGGYEQYF. The CDR3 DNA reads as TGCGCCAGCAGCCAGGCGACTAGCGGAGGCTACGAGCAGTACTTC. The J gene is TRBJ2-7, the V gene TRBV4-1, with 9 positions matching TRBD2. Trimming at V came to 3 bases and at J to 3 bases, leaving 6 bases not matched to a gene. Germline V CDR1 and CDR2: MGHRA, YSYEKL. The CDR3 contains 15 residues.

This clone has a handful of counts. The chain combines TRBV5-8 with TRBJ2-7; D may be TRBD1 (5 bases). The CDR3 consists of 15 residues. The V gene lost 7 bases and the J gene lost 0 bases, with 17 bases spanning the gap. Germline V gene lookup returns CDR1 SGHTS and CDR2 YDEGEE. CDR3 DNA: TGTGCCAGCTCTAAGGGGCTAATACCCTCCTACGAGCAGTACTTC. Its translation: CASSKGLIPSYEQYF.

The chain is built from TRBV7-2 and TRBJ2-2; 11 bases are shared with TRBD2. CDR1 SGHTA and CDR2 FQGNSA come from the germline V gene. V was clipped by 5 bases and J by 5 bases; unmatched bases: 10. CDR3 length: 17 amino acids. This chain's CDR3 is CASSPRLAGGGTGELFF. The CDR3 nucleotides read TGTGCCAGCAGCCCAAGGCTAGCGGGAGGTGGGACCGGGGAGCTGTTTTTT.

The chain combines TRBV7-3 with TRBJ2-2; TRBD2 matches at 9 bases. Losses at the gene ends were 2 bases for V and 7 bases for J; bases not matched to a gene: 11. CDR3 length equals 17 residues. CDR1 is SGHTA, CDR2 FQGTGA, per germline. As DNA, the CDR3 is TGTGCCAGCAGCTTATCCGCTGGCGGGGGGGCCGTCGGGGAGCTGTTTTTT. As protein: CASSLSAGGGAVGELFF.

V usage is TRBV6-5 and J usage is TRBJ2-1, with 8 bases aligning to TRBD2. From germline, CDR1 is MNHEY and CDR2 SVGAGI. This CDR3 has 16 amino acids. With 2 bases clipped from V and 7 bases from J, the junction kept 10 bases outside the gene matches. CDR3 amino acids: CASSYRVGLGVNEQFF. The CDR3 nucleotides are TGTGCCAGCAGTTACAGGGTGGGACTAGGTGTGAATGAGCAGTTCTTC.

The chain recombines TRBV7-9 with TRBJ2-1, with TRBD2 identical over 9 bases. Germline CDR1 and CDR2: SEHNR and FQNEAQ (reference sequence). J lost 7 bases, V lost 2 bases, and 6 bases had no gene match. The CDR3 is 15 residues long. Here the CDR3 DNA reads TGTGCCAGCAGCTTACCCGGACTAGCGATGAATGAGCAGTTCTTC. Translating gives CASSLPGLAMNEQFF.

The rearrangement links TRBV15 to TRBJ1-2, with D perhaps TRBD1 (6 bases). The V end was cut by 0 bases, the J end by 5 bases, with 19 bases between. The CDR3 consists of 17 residues. Germline V lookup: CDR1 LNHNV, CDR2 YYDKDF (reference sequence). The CDR3 here is CATSREQGGPSLYGYTF. For the CDR3, the DNA is TGTGCCACCAGCAGAGAACAGGGTGGTCCGTCCCTTTATGGCTACACCTTC. Complete variable domain (other parts from reference TRBV15 and TRBJ1-2): DAMVIQNPRYQVTQFGKPVTLSCSQTLNHNVMYWYQQKSSQAPKLLFHYYDKDFNNEADTPDNFQSRRPNTSFCFLDIRSPGLGDTAMYLCATSREQGGPSLYGYTFGSGTRLTVV.

V gene TRBV18 combines with J gene TRBJ2-7, with D tentatively TRBD1 (6 bases). Trimming removed 2 bases at V and 0 bases at J, with 8 bases between. CDR1 is KGHSH, CDR2 LQKENI, per germline. This CDR3 has 14 amino acids. CDR3 protein: CASSPGGSSYEQYF. CDR3 DNA sequence: TGTGCCAGCTCACCAGGGGGCAGCTCCTACGAGCAGTACTTC.

The V call is TRBV19, the J call TRBJ2-5; 7 bases line up with TRBD2. Germline V gives CDR1 LNHDA, CDR2 SQIVND (reference sequence). V gave up 3 bases and J gave up 4 bases; unmatched junction bases: 8. The CDR3 totals 15 residues. The DNA of the CDR3 is TGTGCCAGTAGTATCGGGGGGTTCCACCGAGAGACCCAGTACTTC. Residues: CASSIGGFHRETQYF.